A selection of T cell receptor beta chains follows, all from one sample in a study of blood T cell repertoires in COVID-19. The data were produced by immunoSEQ multiplex PCR, yet TCRdb's version contains in-frame clones alone and is incomplete. The table shows roughly 160,000 clones, with approximately 90% occurring only once. Material for sequencing was peripheral blood. The receptors originated from a man aged 18 to 30 with acute or convalescent COVID-19. Both conserved end residues are trimmed from each CDR3. The order of the fields is V gene, J gene, CDR3 length, clone size, CDR3 protein. A row's size may be missing; if present it is once, few, many or a size class.

V: TRBV4-1; J: TRBJ2-3; length: 16; size: .; CDR3: ASSQERAGTISTDTQY
V: TRBV3-1/TRBV3-2; J: TRBJ2-3; length: 15; size: .; CDR3: ASSLHSGGTRTDTQY
V: TRBV7-8; J: TRBJ2-7; length: 11; size: .; CDR3: ASSPRSSYEQY
V: TRBV5-1; J: TRBJ1-4; length: 12; size: once; CDR3: ASSLDSSNEKLF
V: TRBV24-1; J: TRBJ2-3; length: 14; size: .; CDR3: ATSDWAGTDTDTQY
V: TRBV6-5; J: TRBJ1-4; length: 13; size: .; CDR3: ASRVDRGPGEKLF
V: TRBV27; J: TRBJ2-1; length: 14; size: .; CDR3: ASSHTSGRDYNEQF
V: TRBV5-5; J: TRBJ1-1; length: 12; size: .; CDR3: ASSFQGRNTEAF
V: TRBV6-5; J: TRBJ2-1; length: 10; size: .; CDR3: ASTAGYNEQF
V: TRBV9; J: TRBJ1-3; length: 15; size: .; CDR3: ASSVGWDRASGNTIY
V: TRBV12-3/TRBV12-4; J: TRBJ1-2; length: 10; size: .; CDR3: ASSLAGVGYT
V: TRBV24-1; J: TRBJ1-5; length: 13; size: .; CDR3: ATSGSGQGDGPQH
V: TRBV2; J: TRBJ1-5; length: 12; size: .; CDR3: ASTRSPSNQPQH